This TCR beta chain derives from a study of cytomegalovirus exposure and HLA in healthy donors. Study-level information: A data release that came early held around 85 million unique TCRs from HLA-typed donors.

This PCR relied on a set of 60 Vbeta primers and 13 Jbeta primers. In the authors' methods: Counted up in a later analysis, unique TCR beta chains came to approximately 83 million, with around 9.9 million shared. The table came from immunoSEQ multiplex PCR; TCRdb's copy has only in-frame clones and leaves some out. V, J and clone size are taken as reported in that table, and D and trimming were inferred from the DNA itself. The sample has about 190,000 clones, 80% to 85% seen once; the top ten hold around 1.7%. Comments on this clone: Its specificity is not known.

Looked up from germline, CDR1 is SGHRS and CDR2 is YFSETQ. The CDR3 contains 15 residues. V was clipped by 3 bases and J by 2 bases; unmatched bases: 4. Study findings and constraints: As a later analysis revealed, the rate of TCR association differed by HLA locus, with DRB1 most and HLA-C fewest.

The sequence was obtained from a woman aged 18 to 35 in good health and CMV-seronegative. The sequencing input was PBMCs. This chain links TRBV5-1 with TRBJ2-5; TRBD2 agrees at 10 bases. The CDR3 sequence is CASSSGLAVQETQYF. DNA for the CDR3: TGCGCCAGCAGCTCTGGACTAGCGGTTCAAGAGACCCAGTACTTC.